This entry lists 21 T cell receptor beta chains sequenced from one sample in a study of blood T cell repertoires in COVID-19 (dated by TCRdb to about 2020). Library creation used the immunoSEQ multiplex PCR assay. Imported from immuneACCESS, the table was reduced by TCRdb to in-frame sequences with V and J called. These copies leave out some clones; in studies compared against another copy, an unresolved V gene accounts for under half, and the cause of the remainder is not known. The sample table records about 290,000 clones; around four fifths of these occur just once. The ten most abundant clones make up over 3.5% of the sample. The sample consisted of peripheral blood. The receptors here all came from a woman between 50 and 59 years old with active or convalescent COVID-19.

The CDR3 nucleotides read TGTGCCAGCCTAAACCGGGACAGTAGCTTGAATGCATACTATGGCTACACCTTC. Protein product: CASLNRDSSLNAYYGYTF. This rearrangement joins TRBV27 to TRBJ1-2, with TRBD1 matching over 7 bases. Germline-derived CDR1 and CDR2 are MNHEY and SMNVEV (reference sequence). This CDR3 has 18 residues. V dropped 8 bases and J dropped 3; count of bases not matched to a gene: 21.

CDR3 DNA sequence: TGTGCCAGCAGCTTAGGCCGCGTAGGGGGCGGCGAGCAGTACTTC. Translation gives CASSLGRVGGGEQYF. The V gene is TRBV13, the J gene TRBJ2-7; 7 positions agree with TRBD1. CDR1 PRHDT and CDR2 FYEKMQ come from the germline V gene (reference sequence). V lost 0 bases to trimming and J lost 6 bases; unmatched junction nucleotides: 8. The CDR3 spans 15 residues. The full variable domain, rest sourced from reference TRBV13 and TRBJ2-7, is AAGVIQSPRHLIKEKRETATLKCYPIPRHDTVYWYQQGPGQDPQFLISFYEKMQSDKGSIPDRFSAQQFSDYHSELNMSSLELGDSALYFCASSLGRVGGGEQYFGPGTRLTVT.

The chain couples TRBV30 to TRBJ1-1, with a weak D call TRBD1 (6 bases). The CDR3 covers 15 residues. CDR1 and CDR2 (germline): GTSNPN, SVGIG (reference sequence). The V end was cut by 5 bases, the J end by 0 bases, with 16 bases between. CDR3 sequence (DNA): TGTGCCTGGCATCTAGGGGGACCGATGAACACTGAAGCTTTCTTT. Translating it yields CAWHLGGPMNTEAFF. The full variable domain, in which reference TRBV30 and TRBJ1-1 provide the parts outside the CDR3, is SQTIHQWPATLVQPVGSPLSLECTVEGTSNPNLYWYRQAAGRGLQLLFYSVGIGQISSEVPQNLSASRPQDRQFILSSKKLLLSDSGFYLCAWHLGGPMNTEAFFGQGTRLTVV.

The sample holds many counts of this clone. The V and J genes are TRBV11-3 and TRBJ2-2; TRBD2 is a possible D gene (6 bases). This CDR3 has 16 amino acids. Per the germline V gene, CDR1 is SGHNT and CDR2 is YENEEA. Trimming left V 1 base short and J 1 base short, with 10 bases between. CDR3 region: CASSLGGLLNTGELFF. The CDR3 DNA follows: TGTGCCAGCAGCTTAGGGGGACTCCTGAACACCGGGGAGCTGTTTTTT. Full variable domain (remainder filled in from reference TRBV11-3 and TRBJ2-2): EAGVVQSPRYKIIEKKQPVAFWCNPISGHNTLYWYLQNLGQGPELLIRYENEEAVDDSQLPKDRFSAERLKGVDSTLKIQPAELGDSAVYLCASSLGGLLNTGELFFGEGSRLTVL.

J is TRBJ1-4 and V is TRBV27; D is uncertain. Trimming removed 6 bases at V and 2 bases at J, with 10 bases between. Germline V lookup: CDR1 MNHEY, CDR2 SMNVEV (reference sequence). The CDR3 runs 14 residues. CDR3 in DNA: TGTGCCAGCAGCCCTCTAGGCACTAATGAAAAACTGTTTTTT. Translating gives CASSPLGTNEKLFF. Based on the CDR3 plus reference TRBV27 and TRBJ1-4, the full variable domain is EAQVTQNPRYLITVTGKKLTVTCSQNMNHEYMSWYRQDPGLGLRQIYYSMNVEVTDKGDVPEGYKVSRKEKRNFPLILESPSPNQTSLYFCASSPLGTNEKLFFGSGTQLSVL.

The J gene is TRBJ2-3, the V gene TRBV5-1, with 10 bases fitting TRBD2. The CDR3 covers 17 residues. Germline V lookup: CDR1 SGHRS, CDR2 YFSETQ. The junction had 14 bases not matched to a gene; V was cut back by 5 bases and J by 5 bases. DNA of the CDR3: TGCGCCAGCAGGCTGGGGCTAGCGGGAGCCTTGGGAGATACGCAGTATTTT. Encoded protein: CASRLGLAGALGDTQYF.

This clone was recorded a few times. The V call is TRBV18, the J call TRBJ1-1; D call uncertain. Germline V lookup: CDR1 KGHSH, CDR2 LQKENI. V lost 3 bases, J lost 4 bases, and 6 bases lay in between. The CDR3 spans 12 residues. CDR3 DNA: TGTGCCAGCTCACCTCTGAGCACTGAAGCTTTCTTT. Amino acids: CASSPLSTEAFF.

This chain joins TRBV3-1 (or the pseudogene TRBV3-2) and TRBJ1-6; 9 nucleotides align to TRBD1. The CDR3 spans 16 residues. The V segment lost 3 bases and the J segment 9 bases; nucleotides outside the gene matches: 9. Looked up from germline, CDR1 is LGHDT and CDR2 is YNNKEL (reference sequence). The CDR3 region is CASSQMGQGGSSPLHF. CDR3 DNA: TGTGCCAGCAGCCAGATGGGACAGGGAGGTAGTTCACCCCTCCACTTT.

The chain carries TRBV3-1 (or the pseudogene TRBV3-2) and TRBJ2-5, with 13 bases identical to TRBD2. CDR1 and CDR2 from the germline V gene are LGHDT and YNNKEL (reference sequence). This CDR3 has 16 amino acids. J was trimmed by 7 bases and V by 3 bases; bases with no gene match: 8. The CDR3 DNA is TGTGCCAGCAGCCACCGAGGACTAGCGGGAGTAGGGACCCAGTACTTC. It codes for CASSHRGLAGVGTQYF.

This clone was seen many times. The rearrangement links TRBV19 to TRBJ1-1, with unresolved D. Germline loops: CDR1 LNHDA, CDR2 SQIVND (reference sequence). The CDR3 loop spans 14 amino acids. The V and J ends lost 2 bases and 1 base respectively, with 8 bases between them. CDR3 sequence reads: CASSISVQNTEAFF. The DNA for the CDR3 is TGTGCCAGTAGTATAAGCGTTCAGAACACTGAAGCTTTCTTT.

The chain carries TRBV30 and TRBJ1-1, with TRBD1 as a possible D gene (6 bases). This CDR3 has 14 residues. The germline gives CDR1 GTSNPN, CDR2 SVGIG (reference sequence). V lost 2 bases and J 5 bases, leaving 15 bases between the germline ends. The CDR3 nucleotides are TGTGCCTGGAGTACCGGGAGGGGGAGGACTGAAGCTTTCTTT. Translating it yields CAWSTGRGRTEAFF.

The chain carries TRBV27 and TRBJ2-3; 9 positions match TRBD2. V was pared by 5 bases and J by 1 base, with 7 bases of the junction left unmatched. Germline values: CDR1 MNHEY, CDR2 SMNVEV (reference sequence). This CDR3 is built from 16 residues. The CDR3 nucleotides read TGTGCCAGCAGTGGGGTAGCGGGAGCCCGCACAGATACGCAGTATTTT. As protein: CASSGVAGARTDTQYF.

This sequence joins TRBV18 and TRBJ2-1; 7 bases are shared with TRBD2. Per the germline V gene, CDR1 is KGHSH and CDR2 is LQKENI. V trimming: 2 bases; J trimming: 6 bases; junction bases outside the gene matches: 10. CDR3 length: 16 residues. For the CDR3, the DNA is TGTGCCAGCTCACCAGGAGGGGAGACGGGGGGCAATGAGCAGTTCTTC. Protein sequence: CASSPGGETGGNEQFF.

The chain recombines TRBV6-5 with TRBJ2-1; D perhaps matches TRBD1 (6 bases). V was shortened by 5 bases and J by 7 bases, with 12 bases between the two germline ends. Germline V gene data show CDR1 as MNHEY and CDR2 as SVGAGI. This CDR3 spans 13 amino acids. In DNA, the CDR3 is TGTGCCAGCAGTACCAACAGGGAAAATGAGCAGTTCTTC. It is translated as CASSTNRENEQFF.

J is TRBJ2-7 and V is TRBV9, with 12 bases fitting TRBD2. The V segment lost 3 bases and the J segment 4 bases; nucleotides outside the gene matches: 5. CDR3 length equals 15 residues. The germline V gene encodes CDR1 SGDLS and CDR2 YYNGEE. CDR3 DNA sequence: TGTGCCAGCAGCGGATGGACTAGCGGGAATTACGAGCAGTACTTC. This translates into CASSGWTSGNYEQYF.

V is TRBV9 and J is TRBJ2-3; 8 bases agree with TRBD1. V lost 4 bases to trimming and J lost 5 bases; unmatched junction nucleotides: 9. This CDR3 is 15 amino acids long. In germline, CDR1 is SGDLS, CDR2 YYNGEE. The CDR3 here is CASSPDRVAEDTQYF. The DNA of the CDR3 is TGTGCCAGCAGCCCGGACAGGGTAGCAGAAGATACGCAGTATTTT.

The rearrangement links TRBV5-1 to TRBJ1-2, with D tentatively TRBD1 (5 bases). The CDR3 runs to 14 residues. Trimming stripped 0 bases from V and 3 bases from J, with 9 bases between. The V gene's germline CDR1 is SGHRS and CDR2 YFSETQ. The chain's CDR3 is CASSLDVTDYGYTF. The CDR3 bases are TGCGCCAGCAGCTTGGACGTGACAGACTATGGCTACACCTTC.

This chain joins TRBV19 and TRBJ2-5, with 10 bases aligning to TRBD1. In germline, CDR1 is LNHDA, CDR2 SQIVND (reference sequence). This CDR3 contains 13 residues. The ends lost 5 bases at V and 7 bases at J; junction bases unmatched: 4. CDR3 coding DNA: TGTGCCAGTAGTCCACGGACAGGGGGGACCCAGTACTTC. It encodes CASSPRTGGTQYF. The whole variable domain, filled in from reference TRBV19 and TRBJ2-5, reads DGGITQSPKYLFRKEGQNVTLSCEQNLNHDAMYWYRQDPGQGLRLIYYSQIVNDFQKGDIAEGYSVSREKKESFPLTVTSAQKNPTAFYLCASSPRTGGTQYFGPGTRLLVL.

In this sample, this clone turned up a few times. The V call is TRBV7-9, the J call TRBJ2-5, with D perhaps TRBD2 (6 bases). The CDR3 totals 14 residues. The V gene's germline CDR1 is SEHNR and CDR2 FQNEAQ (reference sequence). Trimming took off 5 bases at V and 3 bases at J, with 13 bases between the two ends. CDR3: CASSRFWGEETQYF. The CDR3 coding sequence is TGTGCCAGCAGCCGATTTTGGGGGGAAGAGACCCAGTACTTC.

CDR3 nucleotide sequence: TGTGCCAGCAGCTTAAGCCAGGGGGTCCCAGATACGCAGTATTTT. It encodes CASSLSQGVPDTQYF. The chain combines TRBV7-9 with TRBJ2-3, with 7 positions matching TRBD1. CDR1 SEHNR and CDR2 FQNEAQ come from the germline V gene (reference sequence). V dropped 2 bases and J dropped 4; count of bases not matched to a gene: 6. The CDR3 totals 15 residues.

V is TRBV5-1 and J is TRBJ2-2, with TRBD1 matching 7 bases. Unmatched junction bases numbered 14, after V lost 4 bases and J lost 5 bases. CDR1 and CDR2 from the germline V gene are SGHRS and YFSETQ. The CDR3 has 17 amino acids. The CDR3 protein is CASSERSTGVGTGELFF. In nucleotides, the CDR3 is TGCGCCAGCAGCGAGCGAAGTACAGGGGTGGGGACCGGGGAGCTGTTTTTT.